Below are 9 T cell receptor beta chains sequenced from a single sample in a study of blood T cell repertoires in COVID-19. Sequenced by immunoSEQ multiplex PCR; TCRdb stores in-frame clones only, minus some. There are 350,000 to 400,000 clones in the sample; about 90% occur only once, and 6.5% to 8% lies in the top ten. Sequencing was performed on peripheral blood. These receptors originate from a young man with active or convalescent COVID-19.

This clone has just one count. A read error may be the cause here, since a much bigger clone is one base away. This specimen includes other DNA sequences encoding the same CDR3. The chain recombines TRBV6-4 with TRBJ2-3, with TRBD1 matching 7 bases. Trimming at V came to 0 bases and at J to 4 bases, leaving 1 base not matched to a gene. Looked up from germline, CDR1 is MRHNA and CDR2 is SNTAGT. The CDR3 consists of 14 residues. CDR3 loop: CASSDSQGADTQYF. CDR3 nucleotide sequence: TGTGCCAGCAGTGACTCTCAGGGGGCAGATACGCAGTATTTT.

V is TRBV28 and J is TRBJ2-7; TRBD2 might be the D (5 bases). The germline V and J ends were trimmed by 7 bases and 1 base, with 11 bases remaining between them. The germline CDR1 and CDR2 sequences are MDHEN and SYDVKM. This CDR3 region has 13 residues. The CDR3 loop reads CASMSRGSYEQYF. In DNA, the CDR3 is TGTGCCAGCATGAGTCGGGGTTCCTACGAGCAGTACTTC.

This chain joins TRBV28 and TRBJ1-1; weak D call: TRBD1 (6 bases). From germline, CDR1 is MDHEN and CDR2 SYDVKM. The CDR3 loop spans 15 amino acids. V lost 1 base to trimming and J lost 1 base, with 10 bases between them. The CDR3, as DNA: TGTGCCAGCAGTTTATACAGGGTCGGGAACACTGAAGCTTTCTTT. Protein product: CASSLYRVGNTEAFF. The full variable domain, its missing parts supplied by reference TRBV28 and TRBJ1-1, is DVKVTQSSRYLVKRTGEKVFLECVQDMDHENMFWYRQDPGLGLRLIYFSYDVKMKEKGDIPEGYSVSREKKERFSLILESASTNQTSMYLCASSLYRVGNTEAFFGQGTRLTVV.

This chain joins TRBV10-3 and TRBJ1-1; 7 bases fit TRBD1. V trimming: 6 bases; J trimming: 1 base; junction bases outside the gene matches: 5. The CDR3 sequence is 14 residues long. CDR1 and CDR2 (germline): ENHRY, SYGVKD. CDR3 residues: CAISEGQWNTEAFF. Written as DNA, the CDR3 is TGTGCCATCAGCGAGGGACAGTGGAACACTGAAGCTTTCTTT.

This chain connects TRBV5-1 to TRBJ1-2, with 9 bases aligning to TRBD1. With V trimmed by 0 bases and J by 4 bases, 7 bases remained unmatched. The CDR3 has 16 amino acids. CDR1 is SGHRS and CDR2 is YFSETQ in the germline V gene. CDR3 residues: CASSLDWTGASYGYTF. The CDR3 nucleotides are TGCGCCAGCAGCTTGGATTGGACAGGGGCCTCCTATGGCTACACCTTC.

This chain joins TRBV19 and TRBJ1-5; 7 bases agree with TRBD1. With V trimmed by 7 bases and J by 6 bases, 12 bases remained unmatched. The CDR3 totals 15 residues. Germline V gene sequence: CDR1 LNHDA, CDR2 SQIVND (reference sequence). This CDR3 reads CASNGDRATIQPQHF. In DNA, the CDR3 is TGTGCCAGTAACGGCGACAGGGCTACAATTCAGCCCCAGCATTTT.

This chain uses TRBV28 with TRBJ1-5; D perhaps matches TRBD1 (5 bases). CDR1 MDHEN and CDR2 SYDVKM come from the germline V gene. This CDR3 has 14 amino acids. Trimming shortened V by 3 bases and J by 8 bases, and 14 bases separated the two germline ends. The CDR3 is CASSLGQGGKPQHF. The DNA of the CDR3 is TGTGCCAGCAGTTTGGGGCAGGGAGGAAAGCCCCAGCATTTT.

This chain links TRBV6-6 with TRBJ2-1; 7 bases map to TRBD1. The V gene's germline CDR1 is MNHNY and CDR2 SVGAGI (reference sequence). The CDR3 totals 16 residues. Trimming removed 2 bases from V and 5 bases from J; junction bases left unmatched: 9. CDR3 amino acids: CASSYPRTGGNNEQFF. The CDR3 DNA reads TGTGCCAGCAGTTACCCTCGGACAGGAGGAAACAATGAGCAGTTCTTC.

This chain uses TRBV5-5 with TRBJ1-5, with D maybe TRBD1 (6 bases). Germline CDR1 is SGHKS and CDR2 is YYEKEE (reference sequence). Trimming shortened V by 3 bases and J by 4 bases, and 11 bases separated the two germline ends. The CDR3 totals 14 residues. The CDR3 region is CASSSQGSNQPQHF. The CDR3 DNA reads TGTGCCAGCAGCTCACAGGGATCGAATCAGCCCCAGCATTTT.